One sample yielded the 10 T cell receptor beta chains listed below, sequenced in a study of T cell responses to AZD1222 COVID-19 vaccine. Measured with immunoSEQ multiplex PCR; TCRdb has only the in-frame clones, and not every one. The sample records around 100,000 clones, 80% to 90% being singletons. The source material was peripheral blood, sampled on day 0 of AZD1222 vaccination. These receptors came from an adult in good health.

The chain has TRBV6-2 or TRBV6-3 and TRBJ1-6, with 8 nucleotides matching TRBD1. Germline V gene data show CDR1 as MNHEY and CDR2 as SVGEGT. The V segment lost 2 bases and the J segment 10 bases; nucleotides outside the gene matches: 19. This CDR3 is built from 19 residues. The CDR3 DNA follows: TGTGCCAGCAGTTACAGGCAGGCAGGGGGCCCTTTCGGGCAATCACCCCTCCACTTT. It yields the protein CASSYRQAGGPFGQSPLHF.

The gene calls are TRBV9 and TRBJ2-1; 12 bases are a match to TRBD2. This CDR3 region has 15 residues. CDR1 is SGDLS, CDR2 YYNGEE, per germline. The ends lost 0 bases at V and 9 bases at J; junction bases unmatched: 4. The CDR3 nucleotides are TGTGCCAGCAGCGTAGGACTAGCGGGAGTTAGTGAGCAGTTCTTC. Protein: CASSVGLAGVSEQFF.

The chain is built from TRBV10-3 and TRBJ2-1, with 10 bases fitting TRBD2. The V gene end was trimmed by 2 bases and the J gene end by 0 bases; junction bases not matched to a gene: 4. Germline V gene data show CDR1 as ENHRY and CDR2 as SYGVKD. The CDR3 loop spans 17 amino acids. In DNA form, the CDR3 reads TGTGCCATCAGTGAGGTAACTAGCGGGATCTCCTACAATGAGCAGTTCTTC. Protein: CAISEVTSGISYNEQFF.

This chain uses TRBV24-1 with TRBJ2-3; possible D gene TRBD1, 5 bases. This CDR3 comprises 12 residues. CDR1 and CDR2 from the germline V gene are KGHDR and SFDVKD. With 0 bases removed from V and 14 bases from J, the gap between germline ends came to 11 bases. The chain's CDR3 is CATSDLGASPYF. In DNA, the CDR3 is TGTGCCACCAGTGATTTGGGGGCCTCTCCGTATTTT.

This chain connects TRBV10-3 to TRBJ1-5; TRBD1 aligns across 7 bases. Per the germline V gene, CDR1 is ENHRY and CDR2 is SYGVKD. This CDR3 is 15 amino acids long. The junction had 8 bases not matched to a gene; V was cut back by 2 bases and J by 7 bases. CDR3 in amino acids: CAISEATGYDQPQHF. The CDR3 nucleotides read TGTGCCATCAGTGAGGCGACAGGGTACGACCAGCCCCAGCATTTT.

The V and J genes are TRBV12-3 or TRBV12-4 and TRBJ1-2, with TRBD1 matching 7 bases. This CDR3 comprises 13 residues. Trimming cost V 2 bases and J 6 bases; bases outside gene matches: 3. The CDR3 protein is CASSLRGQDGYTF. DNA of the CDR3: TGTGCCAGCAGTTTAAGGGGGCAGGATGGCTACACCTTC.

DNA for the CDR3: TGTGCCAGCAGCACGAGGACAGGGGCAGAGACCCAGTACTTC. Translating gives CASSTRTGAETQYF. The chain links TRBV7-9 to TRBJ2-5; 9 bases map to TRBD1. The CDR3 covers 14 residues. The V gene end was trimmed by 5 bases and the J gene end by 4 bases; junction bases not matched to a gene: 5. Germline V gene lookup returns CDR1 SEHNR and CDR2 FQNEAQ (reference sequence).

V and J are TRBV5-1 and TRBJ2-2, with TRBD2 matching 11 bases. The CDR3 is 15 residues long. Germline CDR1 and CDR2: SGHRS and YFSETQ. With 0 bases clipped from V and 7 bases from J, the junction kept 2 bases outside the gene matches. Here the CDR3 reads CASSLVAGGLGELFF. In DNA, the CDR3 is TGCGCCAGCAGCTTGGTAGCGGGAGGGCTCGGGGAGCTGTTTTTT.

CDR3 protein: CASSPLTEAFF. The DNA of the CDR3 is TGTGCCAGCTCACCGCTCACTGAAGCTTTCTTT. V is TRBV18 and J is TRBJ1-1; D call uncertain. V was pared by 3 bases and J by 4 bases, with 3 bases between. CDR3 length equals 11 residues. Germline CDR1 is KGHSH and CDR2 is LQKENI.

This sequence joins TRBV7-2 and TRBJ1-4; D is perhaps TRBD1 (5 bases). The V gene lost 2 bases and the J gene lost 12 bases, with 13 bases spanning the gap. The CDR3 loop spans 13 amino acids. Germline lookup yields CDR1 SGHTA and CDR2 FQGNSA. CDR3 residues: CASSLSRQGELFF. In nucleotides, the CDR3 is TGTGCCAGCAGCTTATCAAGGCAGGGCGAACTGTTTTTT.